A single TCR beta chain is shown here with its context. Its antigen is unknown. Per the germline V gene, CDR1 is SGHRS and CDR2 is YFSETQ. The CDR3 contains 16 residues. V was cut by 0 bases and J by 2 bases, with 12 bases left in between. The sample belongs to a study of cytomegalovirus exposure and HLA in healthy donors. Study results and caveats: The CMV antigen specificity of a few CMV-associated chains was confirmed through in vitro analysis. According to a subsequent analysis, TCR clusters identified in the first cohort showed a tendency to co-occur across the 120 or so validation repertoires.

The table came from immunoSEQ multiplex PCR; TCRdb's copy has only in-frame clones and leaves some out. The table records some 140,000 clones, less than 90% of them present only once. The gene calls are TRBV5-1 and TRBJ2-1, with D perhaps matching TRBD2 (6 bases). This TCR derives from a man between 18 and 35 years old in good health and CMV-seropositive. Sequenced input: PBMCs. CDR3 nucleotides: TGCGCCAGCAGCTTGGACGGGGGTCCCCCCTACAATGAGCAGTTCTTC. The encoded protein is CASSLDGGPPYNEQFF.